This T cell receptor beta chain was identified in a study of blood T cell repertoires in COVID-19. Authors' methods: Counts of nucleated cells, estimated from reference gene primer amplification, were obtained. This table comes from immunoSEQ multiplex PCR, and its TCRdb copy is limited to in-frame clones, with some not included. V and J calls and clone size come straight from that table; D and trimming were deduced from the DNA. The sample has 120,000 to 150,000 clones, roughly 84% seen once. Those who participated ranged in age from roughly 18 to 89 years and resided in around 22 US areas. Researchers sorted participants into cohorts using their self-reported clinical history. Looked up from germline, CDR1 is SGHAT and CDR2 is FQNNGV. The CDR3 runs to 15 residues. V lost 5 bases, J lost 4 bases, and 7 bases stayed unmatched.

Sequences were obtained from PBMCs or T cells enriched from blood (not recorded which). The rearrangement links TRBV11-2 to TRBJ2-7; TRBD1 aligns across 11 bases. This sequence was found in a man aged 40-49 years with acute COVID-19. The CDR3 sequence is CASSGQGAFFYEQYF. The CDR3 DNA is TGTGCCAGCAGCGGACAGGGGGCCTTTTTTTACGAGCAGTACTTC.